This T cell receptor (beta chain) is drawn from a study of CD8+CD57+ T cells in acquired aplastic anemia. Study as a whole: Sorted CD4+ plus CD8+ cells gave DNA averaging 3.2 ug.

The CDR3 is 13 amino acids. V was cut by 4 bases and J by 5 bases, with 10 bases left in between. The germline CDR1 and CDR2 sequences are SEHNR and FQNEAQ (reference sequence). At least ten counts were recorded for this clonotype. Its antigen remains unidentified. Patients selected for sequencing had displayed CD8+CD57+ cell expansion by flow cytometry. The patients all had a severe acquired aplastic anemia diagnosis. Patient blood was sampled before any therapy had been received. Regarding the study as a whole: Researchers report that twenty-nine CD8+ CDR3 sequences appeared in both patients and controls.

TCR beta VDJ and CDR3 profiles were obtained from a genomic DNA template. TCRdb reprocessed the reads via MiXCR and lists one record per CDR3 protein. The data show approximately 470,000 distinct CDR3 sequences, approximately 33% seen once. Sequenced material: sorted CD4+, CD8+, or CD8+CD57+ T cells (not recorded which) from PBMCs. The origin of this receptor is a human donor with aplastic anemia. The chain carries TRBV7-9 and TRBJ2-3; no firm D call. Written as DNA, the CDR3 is TGTGCCAGCAGCTCGAATGAGTTAGATACGCAGTATTTT. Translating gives CASSSNELDTQYF. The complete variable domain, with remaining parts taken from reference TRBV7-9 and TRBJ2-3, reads DTGVSQNPRHKITKRGQNVTFRCDPISEHNRLYWYRQTLGQGPEFLTYFQNEAQLEKSRLLSDRFSAERPKGSFSTLEIQRTEQGDSAMYLCASSSNELDTQYFGPGTRLTVL.